The rows below give T cell receptor beta chains drawn from one sample of a study of memory CD4+ T cells and cytomegalovirus serostatus. Libraries were prepared by immunoSEQ multiplex PCR; TCRdb keeps only in-frame clonotypes and omits some of them. The table includes 50,000 to 65,000 clones, over 70% detected once. The sample was memory CD4+ T cells from blood. The receptor source for this set is an adult in good health and CMV-seropositive. Both conserved end residues are part of each CDR3. D genes are given only for firm matches. The size of a clone is reported for some rows only, either as once, few or many, or as a class for expanded clones.

V	length	J	D	size	DNA	CDR3
TRBV5-1	14	TRBJ2-3	NA	NA	TGCGCCAGCAGCTTGGGCGCTAGCACAGATACGCAGTATTTT	CASSLGASTDTQYF
TRBV7-9	12	TRBJ2-7	NA	NA	TGTGCCAGCAGCTCCCCGGCACGGCTGCCAAGGTTC	CASSSPARLPRF
TRBV6-6	15	TRBJ2-3	NA	NA	TGTGCCAGCAGTTACGATAGGTCACTCACAGATACGCAGTATTTT	CASSYDRSLTDTQYF
TRBV5-1	16	TRBJ2-3	NA	NA	TGCGCCAGCAGCTTAAGACCCGAAGGTCCGACAGATACGCAGTATTTT	CASSLRPEGPTDTQYF
TRBV7-8	16	TRBJ2-1	TRBD2	NA	TGTGCCAGCAGCCGCGGGAGGGACGGGATATACAATGAGCAGTTCTTC	CASSRGRDGIYNEQFF
TRBV19	13	TRBJ2-5	TRBD1	NA	TGTGCCAGTAGTGGGCAGGGGGTCGGGACCCAGTACTTC	CASSGQGVGTQYF
TRBV4-3	15	TRBJ1-3	NA	NA	TGCGCCAGCAGCCAAAAGGGGGGATCTGGAAACACCATATATTTT	CASSQKGGSGNTIYF
TRBV5-1	15	TRBJ1-1	TRBD1	once	TGCGCCAGCAGCCCAGGGACAGCCTTGAACACTGAAGCTTTCTTT	CASSPGTALNTEAFF
TRBV18	13	TRBJ2-7	NA	NA	TGTGCCAGCTCACCCGGCCGCACCTACGAGCAGTACTTC	CASSPGRTYEQYF
TRBV30	12	TRBJ1-1	NA	few	TGTGCCTGGACAGGAATGAACACTGAAGCTTTCTTT	CAWTGMNTEAFF
TRBV19	12	TRBJ1-2	NA	NA	TGTGCCAGTAGTATAGGGGGCGGTGGCTACACCTTC	CASSIGGGGYTF
TRBV28	15	TRBJ1-4	NA	NA	TGTGCCAGCAGTTTATCCGGCTATGATAGTGAAAAACTGTTTTTT	CASSLSGYDSEKLFF
TRBV27	15	TRBJ2-3	NA	NA	TGTGCCAGCAGTTTATCCACCGCTAGCCAGGGATCGCAGTATTTT	CASSLSTASQGSQYF
TRBV7-9	12	TRBJ2-1	NA	few	TGTGCCAGCAGGTTTGGGGATAATGAGCAGTTCTTC	CASRFGDNEQFF
TRBV7-6	17	TRBJ2-3	TRBD2	NA	TGTGCCAGCAGCTTAACCTCCGGGACTACTTACACAGATACGCAGTATTTT	CASSLTSGTTYTDTQYF
TRBV28	15	TRBJ1-4	NA	NA	TGTGCCAGCAGTGTATGGGGGCCGACTAATGAAAAACTGTTTTTT	CASSVWGPTNEKLFF
TRBV2	13	TRBJ2-5	TRBD1	NA	TGTGCCAGCAGCTCGGACAGGGTAGGGACCCAGTACTTC	CASSSDRVGTQYF
TRBV9	16	TRBJ2-2	TRBD2	NA	TGTGCCAGCAGCGCAGCGGGACTCGCGAACACCGGGGAGCTGTTTTTT	CASSAAGLANTGELFF
TRBV5-5	16	TRBJ2-3	NA	NA	TGTGCCAGCAGCTTGTCTCCTCCCCCCGAGGCAGATACGCAGTATTTT	CASSLSPPPEADTQYF
TRBV4-2	14	TRBJ1-4	TRBD1	NA	TGTGCCAGCAGCTCCCACAGGGGGAATGAAAAACTGTTTTTT	CASSSHRGNEKLFF
TRBV7-2	18	TRBJ1-4	NA	NA	TGTGCCAGCAGCTTAGGATTCGCGAGCCCTTCAACTAATGAAAAACTGTTTTTT	CASSLGFASPSTNEKLFF
TRBV5-8	14	TRBJ2-3	NA	once	TGTGCCAGCAGCCCGCTAGGCAGCACAGATACGCAGTATTTT	CASSPLGSTDTQYF
TRBV5-1	14	TRBJ2-7	TRBD2	NA	TGCGCCAGCAGCTTGCGGGGGGAACCCTACGAGCAGTACTTC	CASSLRGEPYEQYF
TRBV7-9	15	TRBJ1-1	TRBD1	NA	TGTGCCAGCAGCTTCGGGACAGGGAAGAACACTGAAGCTTTCTTT	CASSFGTGKNTEAFF
TRBV4-1	17	TRBJ1-4	TRBD1	NA	TGCGCCAGCAGCCCCCTCTATACTACAGGGGGGAATGAAAAACTGTTTTTT	CASSPLYTTGGNEKLFF
TRBV6-5	14	TRBJ2-7	NA	NA	TGTGCCAGCAACCCGTCACAGGGCCTCTACGAGCAGTACTTC	CASNPSQGLYEQYF
TRBV7-2	19	TRBJ2-1	NA	NA	TGTGCCAGCAGCTCCAAAATGGTTGTTCCTAGCGCGTCCTACAATGAGCAGTTCTTC	CASSSKMVVPSASYNEQFF
TRBV18	15	TRBJ2-7	NA	NA	TGTGCCAGCTCACCACCGAGACAGCCACCTTACGAGCAGTACTTC	CASSPPRQPPYEQYF
TRBV12-5	16	TRBJ2-5	TRBD2	NA	TGTGCTAGTGGTTTGTTCGCCGGGACTAGCCAAGAGACCCAGTACTTC	CASGLFAGTSQETQYF
TRBV7-8	13	TRBJ2-3	NA	NA	TGTGCCAGCAGCTTACGCAACACAGATACGCAGTATTTT	CASSLRNTDTQYF
TRBV9	13	TRBJ1-1	NA	NA	TGTGCCAGCAGCGTAGCTTGGAACACTGAAGCTTTCTTT	CASSVAWNTEAFF
TRBV27	14	TRBJ1-1	NA	NA	TGTGCCAGCAGTTTAACAGGACGCGACACTGAAGCTTTCTTT	CASSLTGRDTEAFF
TRBV27	12	TRBJ2-2	NA	few	TGTGCCAGCAGTGAAGGTGCCGGGGAGCTGTTTTTT	CASSEGAGELFF
TRBV2	15	TRBJ1-5	NA	NA	TGTGCCAGCAGAGGGACGCTCAATAGCAATCAGCCCCAGCATTTT	CASRGTLNSNQPQHF
TRBV7-9	15	TRBJ2-7	NA	NA	TGTGCCAGCAGCCCCTTAGGGGGGGACCCGTACGAGCAGTACTTC	CASSPLGGDPYEQYF
TRBV12-5	14	TRBJ2-3	TRBD2	NA	TGTGCTAGTGGTCGCGGGGGGAGCACAGATACGCAGTATTTT	CASGRGGSTDTQYF
TRBV7-2	14	TRBJ1-3	NA	NA	TGTGCCAGCAGCCGGACAGCAAAAGGAAACACCATATATTTT	CASSRTAKGNTIYF
TRBV28	15	TRBJ1-2	TRBD1	NA	TGTGCCAGCAGTTTAGTTGGCAGGGGGCAAGGGGGCTACACCTTC	CASSLVGRGQGGYTF
TRBV5-6	13	TRBJ1-1	NA	NA	TGTGCCAGCAGCTTTGGGGGGAACACTGAAGCTTTCTTT	CASSFGGNTEAFF
TRBV7-2	15	TRBJ1-4	NA	NA	TGTGCCAGCAGCCGGGGTTGGGGCGGGAATGAAAAACTGTTTTTT	CASSRGWGGNEKLFF
TRBV4-3	15	TRBJ2-6	NA	NA	TGCGCCAGCAGCCAAGATTGGAGTGGGGCCAACGTCCTGACTTTC	CASSQDWSGANVLTF
TRBV7-6	18	TRBJ2-2	TRBD2	NA	TGTGCCAGCAGCCTGGGACTAGCGGGAGCCGGGGACACCGGGGAGCTGTTTTTT	CASSLGLAGAGDTGELFF
TRBV6-6	14	TRBJ2-1	NA	NA	TGTGCCAGCAGAATCACAGGGTCCTACAATGAGCAGTTCTTC	CASRITGSYNEQFF
TRBV7-6	16	TRBJ2-5	NA	NA	TGTGCCAGCAGCTCCCGACAGACTGGTAGCCAAGAGACCCAGTACTTC	CASSSRQTGSQETQYF
TRBV7-8	14	TRBJ2-1	TRBD1	NA	TGTGCCAGCGGTCAGGACAGGCTTGGTTGGGAGCAGTTCTTC	CASGQDRLGWEQFF
TRBV29-1	17	TRBJ1-4	NA	NA	TGCAGCGTCAGAACCCGGGGAGGGATAAGTACTAATGAAAAACTGTTTTTT	CSVRTRGGISTNEKLFF
TRBV9	16	TRBJ2-3	TRBD2	NA	TGTGCCAGCAGCGTAGCGGGAGGGCAAGTGGTGGATACGCAGTATTTT	CASSVAGGQVVDTQYF
TRBV7-8	14	TRBJ1-2	TRBD1	NA	TGTGCCAGCACCACCTCCGGACAGGGCGTCGGCTACACCTTC	CASTTSGQGVGYTF
TRBV7-2	16	TRBJ1-6	TRBD1	NA	TGTGCCAGCAGCCCAAAGGGGGGACAGGGGAATTCACCCCTCCACTTT	CASSPKGGQGNSPLHF
TRBV9	14	TRBJ2-7	NA	NA	TGTGCCAGCAGCCCGTACAGGGTACCCTACGAGCAGTACTTC	CASSPYRVPYEQYF
TRBV4-2	16	TRBJ1-2	NA	NA	TGTGCCAGCAGCCAAGATTTACAGGCGGGGGACTATGGCTACACCTTC	CASSQDLQAGDYGYTF
TRBV2	14	TRBJ2-1	TRBD2	NA	TGTGCCAGCCACTGGACTAGCAGTTACAATGAGCAGTTCTTC	CASHWTSSYNEQFF
TRBV2	14	TRBJ2-7	TRBD1	NA	TGTGCCAGCAGCGGACAGGGTTACTCCTACGAGCAGTACTTC	CASSGQGYSYEQYF
TRBV9	17	TRBJ1-3	NA	NA	TGTGCCAGCAGCGTAGATGGGGGGGCCTCCTCTGGAAACACCATATATTTT	CASSVDGGASSGNTIYF
TRBV28	15	TRBJ1-3	NA	NA	TGTGCCAGCACCCCGACAGGACGCTCTGGAAACACCATATATTTT	CASTPTGRSGNTIYF
TRBV2	12	TRBJ1-2	TRBD1	NA	TGTGCCAGCAGGGCGACAGGGCTTGGCTACACCTTC	CASRATGLGYTF
TRBV7-3	13	TRBJ2-5	NA	once	TGTGCCAGCAGCTTTAAGGGCACAGAGACCCAGTACTTC	CASSFKGTETQYF